This T cell receptor beta chain was captured by sequencing in a study of human T cells and chemical hapten exposure. Overall study findings and caveats: TCRs exceeding 1 in 1000 frequency stayed unchanged with DPC sensitization.

Individual cDNA molecules in this library carried unique molecular identifiers. Per the original data handling: Sampled TCR counts reached a median of roughly 100,000 per sample, with values ranging from about 23,224 to 690,600. One entry per CDR3 protein, called by TCRdb with MiXCR from the RACE reads. TCRdb, not the authors, supplied the V and J calls. The data hold over 35,000 distinct CDR3 sequences, with 8% to 9% observed a single time. The V gene's germline CDR1 is MNHEY and CDR2 SVGEGT. The CDR3 is 16 amino acids. After removal of 2 bases from V and 0 bases from J, the junction contained 5 bases not matched to a gene. Time point: patch test 2, 6 weeks after DPC sensitization. Treatment denoted: therapeutic diphenylcyclopropenone sensitization with weekly scalp DPC. Suited to DPC and affected by alopecia, the donors ranged from 18 to 70 years old. Many counts were recorded for this clonotype. Its specificity is unknown.

The source is a woman aged 40 to 49 with alopecia areata. Some clones in this sample may be carry-over from other donors' samples. The specimen comprised whole blood, sampled in connection with sensitization to the hapten diphenylcyclopropenone (DPC). The chain employs TRBV6-2 or TRBV6-3 and TRBJ2-5, with TRBD1 matching over 8 bases. CDR3 DNA: TGTGCCAGCAGTTACCTGGACAGGGCCTACCAAGAGACCCAGTACTTC. This translates into CASSYLDRAYQETQYF.